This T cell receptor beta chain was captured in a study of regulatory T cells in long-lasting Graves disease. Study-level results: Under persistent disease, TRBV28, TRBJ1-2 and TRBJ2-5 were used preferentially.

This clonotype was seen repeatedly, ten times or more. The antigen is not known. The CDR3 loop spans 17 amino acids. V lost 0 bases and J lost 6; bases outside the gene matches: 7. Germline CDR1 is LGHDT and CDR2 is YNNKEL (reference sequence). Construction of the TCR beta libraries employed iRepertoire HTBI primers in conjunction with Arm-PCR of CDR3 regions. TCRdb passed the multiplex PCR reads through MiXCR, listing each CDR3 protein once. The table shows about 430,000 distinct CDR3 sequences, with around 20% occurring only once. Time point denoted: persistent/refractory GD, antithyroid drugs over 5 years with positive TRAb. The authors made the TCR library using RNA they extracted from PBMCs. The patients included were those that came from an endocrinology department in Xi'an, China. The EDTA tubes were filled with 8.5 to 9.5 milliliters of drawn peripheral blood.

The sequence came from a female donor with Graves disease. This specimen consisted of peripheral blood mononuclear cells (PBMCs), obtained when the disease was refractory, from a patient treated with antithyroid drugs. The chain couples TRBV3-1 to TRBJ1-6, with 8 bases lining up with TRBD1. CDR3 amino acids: CASSQEADRAGNSPLHF. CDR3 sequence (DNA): TGTGCCAGCAGCCAAGAAGCGGACAGGGCGGGTAATTCACCCCTCCACTTT.